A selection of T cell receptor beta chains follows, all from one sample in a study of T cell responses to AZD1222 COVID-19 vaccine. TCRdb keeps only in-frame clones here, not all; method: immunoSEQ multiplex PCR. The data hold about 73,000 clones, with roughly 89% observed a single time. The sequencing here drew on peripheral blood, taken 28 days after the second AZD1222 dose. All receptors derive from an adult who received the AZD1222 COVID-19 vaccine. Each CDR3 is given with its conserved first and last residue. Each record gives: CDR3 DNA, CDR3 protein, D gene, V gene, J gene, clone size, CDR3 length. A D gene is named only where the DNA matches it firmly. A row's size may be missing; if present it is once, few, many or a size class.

CDR3nt: TGTGCCAGCACCAGTCTCAATGAGCAGTTCTTC
CDR3aa: CASTSLNEQFF
d_gene: NA
v_gene: TRBV6-5
j_gene: TRBJ2-1
abundance: few
len: 11

CDR3nt: TGTGCCAGCAGCCCCCGACAGGGAAGCAATCAGCCCCAGCATTTT
CDR3aa: CASSPRQGSNQPQHF
d_gene: TRBD1
v_gene: TRBV3-1/TRBV3-2
j_gene: TRBJ1-5
abundance: few
len: 15

CDR3nt: TGTGCCAGCCGAACTAGGGGGGGCGGGGAGCTGTTTTTT
CDR3aa: CASRTRGGGELFF
d_gene: NA
v_gene: TRBV12-3/TRBV12-4
j_gene: TRBJ2-2
abundance: NA
len: 13

CDR3nt: TGTGCCAGAAGCTTCCAAGAAGCTCCAATGAACACTGAAGCTTTCTTT
CDR3aa: CARSFQEAPMNTEAFF
d_gene: NA
v_gene: TRBV5-3
j_gene: TRBJ1-1
abundance: NA
len: 16

CDR3nt: TGTGCCAGCAGGCCTGACAGGATCCCTGAAGCTTTCTTT
CDR3aa: CASRPDRIPEAFF
d_gene: NA
v_gene: TRBV28
j_gene: TRBJ1-1
abundance: NA
len: 13

CDR3nt: TGTGCCAGCAGCTTAGGGACAGGGTATGGCTACACCTTC
CDR3aa: CASSLGTGYGYTF
d_gene: TRBD1
v_gene: TRBV7-2
j_gene: TRBJ1-2
abundance: NA
len: 13

CDR3nt: TGTGCCAGCAGCAACAGGGACGCGGTTCGTCGTACCTTC
CDR3aa: CASSNRDAVRRTF
d_gene: NA
v_gene: TRBV7-8
j_gene: TRBJ1-2
abundance: NA
len: 13

CDR3nt: TGTGCCAGCAGCCCCAGGCTCAACACTGAAGCTTTCTTT
CDR3aa: CASSPRLNTEAFF
d_gene: NA
v_gene: TRBV7-2
j_gene: TRBJ1-1
abundance: NA
len: 13

CDR3nt: TGCGCCAGCAGCTTGGAGGGGGTCTCCTACAATGAGCAGTTCTTC
CDR3aa: CASSLEGVSYNEQFF
d_gene: NA
v_gene: TRBV5-1
j_gene: TRBJ2-1
abundance: NA
len: 15

CDR3nt: TGTGCCAGCAGCTTAGTGGGATCAGCGGGACCCTACAATGAGCAGTTCTTC
CDR3aa: CASSLVGSAGPYNEQFF
d_gene: TRBD2
v_gene: TRBV7-2
j_gene: TRBJ2-1
abundance: NA
len: 17

CDR3nt: TGCGCCAGCTCCCCACAGGGGTCCCATCAGCCCCAGCATTTT
CDR3aa: CASSPQGSHQPQHF
d_gene: TRBD1
v_gene: TRBV5-1
j_gene: TRBJ1-5
abundance: NA
len: 14

CDR3nt: TGTGCCAGCAGCGTAGGGTGGAGACAGAACTATGGCTACACCTTC
CDR3aa: CASSVGWRQNYGYTF
d_gene: NA
v_gene: TRBV9
j_gene: TRBJ1-2
abundance: NA
len: 15

CDR3nt: TGCGCCAGCAGAGCCGCTATCCAAGAGACCCAGTACTTC
CDR3aa: CASRAAIQETQYF
d_gene: NA
v_gene: TRBV5-1
j_gene: TRBJ2-5
abundance: NA
len: 13

CDR3nt: TGTGCCAGCAGCTCCGGACTAGCGGGTGTTACGGTAGATACGCAGTATTTT
CDR3aa: CASSSGLAGVTVDTQYF
d_gene: TRBD2
v_gene: TRBV11-3
j_gene: TRBJ2-3
abundance: NA
len: 17

CDR3nt: TGTGCCAGCAGCCCTGGTCCCGGCTATAATTCACCCCTCCACTTT
CDR3aa: CASSPGPGYNSPLHF
d_gene: NA
v_gene: TRBV7-3
j_gene: TRBJ1-6
abundance: once
len: 15

CDR3nt: TGCAGCGTTGATATAGCGGGAGTCTACAATGAGCAGTTCTTC
CDR3aa: CSVDIAGVYNEQFF
d_gene: TRBD2
v_gene: TRBV29-1
j_gene: TRBJ2-1
abundance: NA
len: 14

CDR3nt: TGTGCCAGTAGCCCCCGATCGGCCTACGAGCAGTACTTC
CDR3aa: CASSPRSAYEQYF
d_gene: NA
v_gene: TRBV19
j_gene: TRBJ2-7
abundance: NA
len: 13

CDR3nt: TGTGCCAGCAGCCCCCGGGTCACGGAGGGTGAGCAGTTCTTC
CDR3aa: CASSPRVTEGEQFF
d_gene: NA
v_gene: TRBV5-4
j_gene: TRBJ2-1
abundance: NA
len: 14

CDR3nt: TGTGCCAGCAGTTTATCTGTGACAGGTTGGTCGAATGAGCAGTTCTTC
CDR3aa: CASSLSVTGWSNEQFF
d_gene: NA
v_gene: TRBV27
j_gene: TRBJ2-1
abundance: medium-sized
len: 16

CDR3nt: TGTGCCAGCAGTCGGACCGGGACAGGGGTCGATGAGCAGTTCTTC
CDR3aa: CASSRTGTGVDEQFF
d_gene: TRBD1
v_gene: TRBV2
j_gene: TRBJ2-1
abundance: NA
len: 15

CDR3nt: TGTGCCACCAGGGCGGGACGGCTTCAAGAGACCCAGTACTTC
CDR3aa: CATRAGRLQETQYF
d_gene: NA
v_gene: TRBV15
j_gene: TRBJ2-5
abundance: NA
len: 14

CDR3nt: TGTGCCAGCAGTTTGACACTCAACTACGAGCAGTACTTC
CDR3aa: CASSLTLNYEQYF
d_gene: NA
v_gene: TRBV27
j_gene: TRBJ2-7
abundance: NA
len: 13

CDR3nt: TGCGCCAGCAGCCAAGTCCGCAAGAACACCGGGGAGCTGTTTTTT
CDR3aa: CASSQVRKNTGELFF
d_gene: NA
v_gene: TRBV4-3
j_gene: TRBJ2-2
abundance: once
len: 15

CDR3nt: TGCAGTGCGTGGAGGGGCAACGAGCAGTACTTC
CDR3aa: CSAWRGNEQYF
d_gene: NA
v_gene: TRBV20-1
j_gene: TRBJ2-7
abundance: NA
len: 11

CDR3nt: TGTGCCAGCAGCGCGGACAGGGAACCTCATAGCAATCAGCCCCAGCATTTT
CDR3aa: CASSADREPHSNQPQHF
d_gene: TRBD1
v_gene: TRBV9
j_gene: TRBJ1-5
abundance: NA
len: 17

CDR3nt: TGTGCCAGCCGTAACAGGGCCGCTGGCTACACCTTC
CDR3aa: CASRNRAAGYTF
d_gene: NA
v_gene: TRBV12-3/TRBV12-4
j_gene: TRBJ1-2
abundance: NA
len: 12

CDR3nt: TGTGCCAGCTCGCGAAGTAGGATTTCGGATGGCTACACCTTC
CDR3aa: CASSRSRISDGYTF
d_gene: NA
v_gene: TRBV18
j_gene: TRBJ1-2
abundance: once
len: 14